Below are 24 T cell receptor beta chains sequenced from a single sample in a study of CD4 T cells in relation to SARS-CoV-2 and coronaviruses. The unexposed donors gave CD4+ T cells in 2011-2018, prior to COVID-19. Isolation of CD4+ T cells took place after about eleven days in culture. Their antigens are not known. Clones were sequenced by immunoSEQ multiplex PCR, and TCRdb holds only the in-frame ones, with some missing. The table shows 20,000 or so clones, with around 78% occurring only once. Sequencing input: CD4+ T cells from PBMCs, cultured in vitro. Every receptor here comes from a human donor in good health.

The rearrangement uses TRBV6-1 and TRBJ2-7; 7 bases map to TRBD1. V was pared by 8 bases and J by 3 bases, with 7 bases of the junction left unmatched. CDR1 and CDR2 from the germline V gene are MNHNS and SASEGT. The CDR3 runs to 13 residues. Here the CDR3 reads CASARGQDYEQYF. Here the CDR3 DNA reads TGTGCCAGCGCCCGCGGACAGGACTACGAGCAGTACTTC.

This rearrangement joins TRBV10-2 to TRBJ1-2, with D uncertain. Germline assignment: CDR1 WSHSY and CDR2 SAAADI. The CDR3 has 13 amino acids. Deletions cut 3 bases from V and 5 bases from J, with 10 bases between. The CDR3 here is CASSDRTSYGYTF. In nucleotides, the CDR3 is TGCGCCAGCAGTGACAGGACTAGTTATGGCTACACCTTC.

The CDR3 region has the DNA TGTGCCAGCAGCTTAGGAGTGAATGGACAGGGGGAGCAGTACTTC. Translated, it gives CASSLGVNGQGEQYF. This chain connects TRBV7-6 to TRBJ2-7; the match to TRBD1 covers 9 bases. The CDR3 totals 15 residues. J was trimmed by 7 bases and V by 1 base; bases with no gene match: 8. The germline CDR1 and CDR2 sequences are SGHVS and FNYEAQ.

The chain joins TRBV7-8 to TRBJ1-6, with 10 bases lining up with TRBD1. Germline V gene lookup returns CDR1 SGHVS and CDR2 FQNEAQ. V was pared by 5 bases and J by 9 bases, with 10 bases of the junction left unmatched. The CDR3 contains 16 residues. The CDR3 protein is CASSPDRGPIRSPLHF. The DNA of the CDR3 is TGTGCCAGCAGCCCCGACAGGGGGCCCATCCGTTCACCCCTCCACTTT.

This clone was seen more than once but under ten times. V usage is TRBV5-5 and J usage is TRBJ1-1; D not certain. The germline gives CDR1 SGHKS, CDR2 YYEKEE (reference sequence). The CDR3 is made up of 16 amino acids. V lost 2 bases to trimming and J lost 6 bases, with 20 bases between them. CDR3 in DNA: TGTGCCAGCAGCTTCCATACACTGGAGCTGTCCCCTGAAGCTTTCTTT. As protein: CASSFHTLELSPEAFF.

The J gene is TRBJ2-3, the V gene TRBV19, with 8 bases fitting TRBD1. Trimming cost V 7 bases and J 2 bases; bases outside gene matches: 20. Germline loops: CDR1 LNHDA, CDR2 SQIVND (reference sequence). The CDR3 extends over 19 amino acids. The CDR3 is CASTSRGQGHSGATDTQYF. CDR3 bases: TGTGCCAGTACCTCCAGGGGGCAGGGGCATAGCGGAGCCACAGATACGCAGTATTTT.

This CDR3 reads CASSPDPPVGEKLFF. The CDR3 coding sequence is TGTGCCAGCAGCCCGGACCCCCCCGTCGGTGAAAAACTGTTTTTT. This chain connects TRBV7-9 to TRBJ1-4; D unresolved. The germline CDR1 and CDR2 sequences are SEHNR and FQNEAQ (reference sequence). V shed 5 bases and J shed 7 bases, with 17 bases lying between them. The CDR3 loop spans 15 amino acids.

This rearrangement joins TRBV5-1 to TRBJ2-7; 10 nucleotides agree with TRBD2. This CDR3 is built from 14 residues. The trim removed 4 bases at V and 6 bases at J, leaving 7 bases unmatched. In germline, CDR1 is SGHRS, CDR2 YFSETQ. CDR3 coding DNA: TGCGCCAGCAGCCAGGGACTAGCGATAGGCGAGCAGTACTTC. It codes for CASSQGLAIGEQYF.

This rearrangement joins TRBV30 to TRBJ1-5, with TRBD1 identical over 10 bases. Germline lookup yields CDR1 GTSNPN and CDR2 SVGIG (reference sequence). This CDR3 spans 17 amino acids. Trimming cost V 2 bases and J 0 bases; bases outside gene matches: 7. CDR3 in DNA: TGTGCCTGGAGTCGGGACAGGGGACTGATTAGCAATCAGCCCCAGCATTTT. It yields the protein CAWSRDRGLISNQPQHF.

As for this clone: An end of the junction differs from the germline gene, which may be a read error. V usage is TRBV7-8 and J usage is TRBJ2-7, with 11 bases that match TRBD1. The germline V gene encodes CDR1 SGHVS and CDR2 FQNEAQ. There are 15 residues in the CDR3. CDR3 residues: CASSPLGQGVPGFDF. CDR3 nucleotides: TGTGCCAGCAGCCCACTGGGACAGGGGGTTCCGGGATTTGACTTC.

V and J are TRBV5-3 and TRBJ2-1, with D possibly matching TRBD2 (5 bases). TRBV5-3 is classed as an ORF, of uncertain function. V was pared by 3 bases and J by 5 bases, with 21 bases between. This CDR3 has 17 amino acids. This CDR3 is CARSYTRPTNRDNEQFF. The CDR3 region has the DNA TGTGCCAGAAGCTACACAAGACCGACTAATCGGGACAATGAGCAGTTCTTC.

The V gene is TRBV3-1 (or the pseudogene TRBV3-2), the J gene TRBJ2-1, with TRBD2 matching over 13 bases. CDR3 length: 17 amino acids. The junction had 5 bases not matched to a gene; V was cut back by 4 bases and J by 2 bases. Germline V gene sequence: CDR1 LGHDT, CDR2 YNNKEL (reference sequence). The CDR3 here is CASSRTSGRWTYNEQFF. The CDR3, as DNA: TGTGCCAGCAGCCGGACTAGCGGGAGATGGACCTACAATGAGCAGTTCTTC.

The CDR3 sequence is CASSLDGTGGETQYF. The CDR3 bases are TGTGCCAGCAGCTTAGACGGGACAGGCGGAGAGACCCAGTACTTC. The V and J genes are TRBV7-9 and TRBJ2-5, with 8 bases fitting TRBD1. Trimming took 1 base from V and 4 from J; bases not matched to a gene: 5. The CDR3 extends over 15 amino acids. Germline CDR1 and CDR2: SEHNR and FQNEAQ (reference sequence). The full variable domain, rest sourced from reference TRBV7-9 and TRBJ2-5, is DTGVSQNPRHKITKRGQNVTFRCDPISEHNRLYWYRQTLGQGPEFLTYFQNEAQLEKSRLLSDRFSAERPKGSFSTLEIQRTEQGDSAMYLCASSLDGTGGETQYFGPGTRLLVL.

The CDR3 DNA sequence: TGCGCCAGCAGCCTAATAGATACGCAGTATTTT. Amino acids: CASSLIDTQYF. The V gene is TRBV5-1, the J gene TRBJ2-3; D not certain. V was shortened by 4 bases and J by 5 bases, with 5 bases between the two germline ends. The CDR3 spans 11 residues. Germline V lookup: CDR1 SGHRS, CDR2 YFSETQ.

A few counts support this clone. The chain links TRBV19 to TRBJ2-4, with 13 bases that match TRBD2. The germline gives CDR1 LNHDA, CDR2 SQIVND (reference sequence). J lost 11 bases, V lost 6 bases, and 7 bases had no gene match. This CDR3 has 14 residues. The CDR3 DNA reads as TGTGCCAGTAGCAGACTAGCGGGAGGCCGGGTTCAGTACTTC. This gives the protein CASSRLAGGRVQYF. The full variable domain, in which reference TRBV19 and TRBJ2-4 provide the parts outside the CDR3, is DGGITQSPKYLFRKEGQNVTLSCEQNLNHDAMYWYRQDPGQGLRLIYYSQIVNDFQKGDIAEGYSVSREKKESFPLTVTSAQKNPTAFYLCASSRLAGGRVQYFGAGTRLSVL.

The J gene is TRBJ1-2, the V gene TRBV5-1, with a weak D call TRBD1 (5 bases). The ends were cut back, 1 base at V and 4 bases at J, with 8 bases in the middle. The CDR3 consists of 13 residues. The germline CDR1 and CDR2 sequences are SGHRS and YFSETQ. The CDR3 loop reads CASSLRDSYGYTF. Written as DNA, the CDR3 is TGCGCCAGCAGCTTGAGGGACTCCTATGGCTACACCTTC.

This clone was counted a few times. In nucleotides, the CDR3 is TGCGCCAGCAGCTTGAATCCCGGGACTAGCGGGAAAACCGGGGAGCTGTTTTTT. It codes for CASSLNPGTSGKTGELFF. The chain has TRBV5-1 and TRBJ2-2, with 13 bases fitting TRBD2. V lost 1 base and J lost 5; bases outside the gene matches: 8. Germline values: CDR1 SGHRS, CDR2 YFSETQ. The CDR3 sequence is 18 residues long. Full variable domain (rest looked up from reference TRBV5-1 and TRBJ2-2): KAGVTQTPRYLIKTRGQQVTLSCSPISGHRSVSWYQQTPGQGLQFLFEYFSETQRNKGNFPGRFSGRQFSNSRSEMNVSTLELGDSALYLCASSLNPGTSGKTGELFFGEGSRLTVL.

The CDR3 reads CASSQGGHRGFSGNTIYF. The DNA of the CDR3 is TGCGCCAGCAGCCAAGGAGGCCACAGGGGGTTTTCTGGAAACACCATATATTTT. The chain joins TRBV4-1 to TRBJ1-3, with TRBD1 identical over 8 bases. This CDR3 has 18 amino acids. The trim removed 1 base at V and 1 base at J, leaving 9 bases unmatched. CDR1 and CDR2 from the germline V gene are MGHRA and YSYEKL.

This rearrangement joins TRBV7-8 to TRBJ1-5, with 7 bases identical to TRBD1. V was pared by 4 bases and J by 6 bases, with 6 bases of the junction left unmatched. The CDR3 runs 14 residues. CDR1 SGHVS and CDR2 FQNEAQ come from the germline V gene. For the CDR3, the DNA is TGTGCCAGCAGCTCCAACAGGGGAACTCAGCCCCAGCATTTT. Translated: CASSSNRGTQPQHF.

V usage is TRBV3-1 (or the pseudogene TRBV3-2) and J usage is TRBJ1-6, with TRBD1 matching over 8 bases. The CDR3 runs to 14 residues. In germline, CDR1 is LGHDT, CDR2 YNNKEL (reference sequence). V gave up 3 bases and J gave up 6 bases; unmatched junction bases: 1. DNA of the CDR3: TGTGCCAGCAGCCAGACAGGGGTTAATTCACCCCTCCACTTT. Residues: CASSQTGVNSPLHF.

V usage is TRBV10-3 and J usage is TRBJ2-1; D may be TRBD1 (7 bases). The CDR3 spans 16 residues. Germline V gives CDR1 ENHRY, CDR2 SYGVKD. V lost 10 bases, J lost 8 bases, and 27 bases lay in between. The CDR3 reads CASDLTRGPGRHEQFF. The CDR3 nucleotides are TGTGCCAGTGACTTGACTAGGGGGCCTGGTCGGCATGAGCAGTTCTTC.

The CDR3, as DNA: TGTGCCAGCTCGGCTCGCGGGGGGCCCACTGAAGCTTTCTTT. Its protein is CASSARGGPTEAFF. The chain couples TRBV18 to TRBJ1-1; tentative D call: TRBD1 (6 bases). Trimming shortened V by 6 bases and J by 4 bases, and 15 bases separated the two germline ends. Germline V gene data show CDR1 as KGHSH and CDR2 as LQKENI. The CDR3 covers 14 residues.

This sequence joins TRBV7-9 and TRBJ2-7, with 13 bases matching TRBD2. The CDR3 extends over 15 amino acids. The germline V gene encodes CDR1 SEHNR and CDR2 FQNEAQ (reference sequence). Trimming at V came to 5 bases and at J to 4 bases, leaving 5 bases not matched to a gene. Here the CDR3 reads CASSVGLAGEYEQYF. DNA of the CDR3: TGTGCCAGCAGCGTAGGACTAGCGGGAGAATACGAGCAGTACTTC.

The table lists this clone with a few counts. J is TRBJ2-7 and V is TRBV4-1, with 8 bases lining up with TRBD2. J lost 3 bases, V lost 1 base, and 11 bases had no gene match. This CDR3 is built from 17 residues. Germline V gene data show CDR1 as MGHRA and CDR2 as YSYEKL. The CDR3 DNA sequence: TGCGCCAGCAGCCAAGGGCGTCTAGCGGGCATAAACTACGAGCAGTACTTC. Translating it yields CASSQGRLAGINYEQYF.